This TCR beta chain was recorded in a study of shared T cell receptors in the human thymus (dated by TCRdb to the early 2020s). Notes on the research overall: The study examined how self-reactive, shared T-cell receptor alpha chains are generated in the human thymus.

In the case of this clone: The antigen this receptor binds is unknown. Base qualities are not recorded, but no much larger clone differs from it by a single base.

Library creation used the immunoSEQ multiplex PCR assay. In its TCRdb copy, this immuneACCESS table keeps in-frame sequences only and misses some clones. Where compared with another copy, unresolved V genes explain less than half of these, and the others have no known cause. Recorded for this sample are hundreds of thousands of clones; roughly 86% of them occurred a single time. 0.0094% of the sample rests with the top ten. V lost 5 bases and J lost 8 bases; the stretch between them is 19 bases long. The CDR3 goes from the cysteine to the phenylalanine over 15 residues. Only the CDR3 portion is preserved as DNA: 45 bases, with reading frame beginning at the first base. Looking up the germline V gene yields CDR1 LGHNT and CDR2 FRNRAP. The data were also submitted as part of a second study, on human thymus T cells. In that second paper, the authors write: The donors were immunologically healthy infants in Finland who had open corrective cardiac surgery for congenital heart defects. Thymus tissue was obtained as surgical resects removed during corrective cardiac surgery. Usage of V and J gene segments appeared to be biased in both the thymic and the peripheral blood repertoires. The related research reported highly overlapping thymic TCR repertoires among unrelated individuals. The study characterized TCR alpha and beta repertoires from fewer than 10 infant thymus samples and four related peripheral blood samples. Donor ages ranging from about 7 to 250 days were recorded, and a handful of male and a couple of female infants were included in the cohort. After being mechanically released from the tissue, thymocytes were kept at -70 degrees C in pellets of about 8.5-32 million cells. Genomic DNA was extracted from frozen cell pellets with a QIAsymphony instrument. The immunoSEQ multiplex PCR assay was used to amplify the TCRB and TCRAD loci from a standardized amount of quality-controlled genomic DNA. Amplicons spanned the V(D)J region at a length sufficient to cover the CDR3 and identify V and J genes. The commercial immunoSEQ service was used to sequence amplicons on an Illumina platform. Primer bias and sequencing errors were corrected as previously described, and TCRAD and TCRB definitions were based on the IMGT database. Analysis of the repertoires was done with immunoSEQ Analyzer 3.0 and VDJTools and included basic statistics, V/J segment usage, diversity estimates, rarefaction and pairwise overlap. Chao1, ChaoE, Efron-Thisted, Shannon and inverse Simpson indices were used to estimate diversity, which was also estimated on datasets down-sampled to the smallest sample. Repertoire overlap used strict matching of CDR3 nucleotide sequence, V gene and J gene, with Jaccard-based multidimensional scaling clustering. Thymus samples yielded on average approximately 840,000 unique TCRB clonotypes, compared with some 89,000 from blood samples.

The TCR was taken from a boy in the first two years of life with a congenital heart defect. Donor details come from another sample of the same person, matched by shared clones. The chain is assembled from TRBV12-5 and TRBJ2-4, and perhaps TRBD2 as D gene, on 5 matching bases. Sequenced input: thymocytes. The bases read TGTGCTAGTGGTCTCCCCGGCCCCGAGGGTGACATTCAGTACTTC. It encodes CASGLPGPEGDIQYF.